The 3 T cell receptor beta chains below come from one sample, sequenced in a study of T-cell reconstitution after alpha-beta-depleted transplantation in children (dated by TCRdb to about 2016). The treatment or condition label for this specimen denotes: allogeneic hematopoietic cell transplantation with graft depleted of TCRalphabeta T cells and CD19 B cells. Library creation used PCR. The data were produced on an Illumina HiSeq 2500. TCR libraries were prepared with molecular barcoding, using unique molecular identifiers to normalize TCRbeta repertoire quantification. TCRdb trimmed the raw reads at Q25, called clones with MiXCR and kept productive beta chains. Duplicate CDR3 protein sequences are folded into a single record with the most common DNA and genes. Counted in this sample were 900,000 or so distinct CDR3 sequences; under 20% of them appeared once. The leading ten clones occupy just under 5% of the sample.

Sequenced here: PBMCs, mostly from graft donor cells, sampled 360 days after TCRalphabeta/CD19-depleted stem cell transplant. These receptor sequences come from a male patient aged 5 to 17 who had a stem cell transplant for acute lymphoblastic leukemia, so the T cells may come from the graft donor.

This clonotype was observed a handful of times. This sequence joins TRBV7-9 and TRBJ2-1; no definite D call. Trimming shortened V by 5 bases and J by 0 bases, and 14 bases separated the two germline ends. Germline CDR1 is SEHNR and CDR2 is FQNEAQ (reference sequence). The CDR3 runs to 16 residues. The CDR3 is CASSPDFRYSYNEQFF. DNA of the CDR3: TGTGCCAGCAGCCCAGACTTTAGATACTCCTACAATGAGCAGTTCTTC.

This clonotype was counted between two and nine times. This chain links TRBV7-9 with TRBJ1-1; 8 nucleotides agree with TRBD1. CDR3 length equals 17 residues. The germline V gene encodes CDR1 SEHNR and CDR2 FQNEAQ (reference sequence). With V trimmed by 4 bases and J by 4 bases, 14 bases remained unmatched. CDR3 protein: CASSWGFEGRGPTEAFF. Written as DNA, the CDR3 is TGTGCCAGCAGCTGGGGGTTTGAGGGCAGGGGGCCCACTGAAGCTTTCTTT.

The rearrangement links TRBV27 to TRBJ2-3, with D tentatively TRBD2 (5 bases). The CDR3 extends over 14 amino acids. CDR1 MNHEY and CDR2 SMNVEV come from the germline V gene (reference sequence). V lost 6 bases, J lost 3 bases, and 13 bases lay in between. CDR3 bases: TGTGCCAGCAGGAGGGTCTTGGCGACAGATACGCAGTATTTT. The encoded protein is CASRRVLATDTQYF.